These 32 T cell receptor beta chains were all obtained from the same sample, sequenced in a study of cytomegalovirus exposure and HLA in healthy donors. 13 Jbeta primers and 60 Vbeta primers were used for the PCR. The table came from immunoSEQ multiplex PCR; TCRdb's copy has only in-frame clones and leaves some out. The sample carries roughly 120,000 clones, approximately 8.6% recorded once. The sequencing sample was made of PBMCs. The receptors derive from a woman in her thirties or forties in good health and CMV-seropositive.

The chain recombines TRBV20-1 with TRBJ2-1, with a possible D match to TRBD1 (6 bases). Germline V lookup: CDR1 DFQATT, CDR2 SNEGSKA (reference sequence). The CDR3 is 11 residues long. Trimming left V 5 bases short and J 15 bases short, with 17 bases between. This CDR3 reads CSAPTPTGWFF. CDR3 sequence (DNA): TGCAGTGCTCCGACGCCGACAGGCTGGTTCTTC.

This clone was seen a few times. V usage is TRBV11-2 and J usage is TRBJ1-2, with 10 bases lining up with TRBD1. Per the germline V gene, CDR1 is SGHAT and CDR2 is FQNNGV. The CDR3 loop spans 15 amino acids. The ends lost 3 bases at V and 4 bases at J; junction bases unmatched: 5. CDR3 sequence reads: CASSFRQGAFYGYTF. The DNA of the CDR3 is TGTGCCAGCAGCTTCCGACAGGGGGCTTTCTATGGCTACACCTTC. The variable domain in full, with the rest retrieved from reference TRBV11-2 and TRBJ1-2, is EAGVAQSPRYKIIEKRQSVAFWCNPISGHATLYWYQQILGQGPKLLIQFQNNGVVDDSQLPKDRFSAERLKGVDSTLKIQPAKLEDSAVYLCASSFRQGAFYGYTFGSGTRLTVV.

This chain uses TRBV7-2 with TRBJ1-5, with a weak D call TRBD1 (5 bases). The CDR3 is made up of 13 amino acids. Germline V gives CDR1 SGHTA, CDR2 FQGNSA. V was pared by 6 bases and J by 4 bases, with 10 bases between. The CDR3 bases are TGTGCCAGCAGTATGGGGGGGAATCAGCCCCAGCATTTT. Protein sequence: CASSMGGNQPQHF.

There are a few counts of this clone. The J gene is TRBJ1-4, the V gene TRBV7-9, with D unresolved. The ends were cut back, 5 bases at V and 0 bases at J, with 7 bases in the middle. Germline V gene sequence: CDR1 SEHNR, CDR2 FQNEAQ (reference sequence). This CDR3 has 14 amino acids. In nucleotides, the CDR3 is TGTGCCAGCAGCCAATTAGCAACTAATGAAAAACTGTTTTTT. Translation: CASSQLATNEKLFF.

The chain carries TRBV7-9 and TRBJ1-2; no firm D call. The CDR3 spans 11 residues. V was trimmed by 0 bases and J by 10 bases, leaving 6 bases between them. Per the germline V gene, CDR1 is SEHNR and CDR2 is FQNEAQ (reference sequence). The CDR3, as DNA: TGTGCCAGCAGCTTAGCGGCGGACTACACCTTC. It encodes CASSLAADYTF.

There are a few counts of this clone. The chain uses TRBV9 and TRBJ2-5; 8 nucleotides match TRBD1. After removal of 4 bases from V and 2 bases from J, the junction contained 1 base not matched to a gene. The length of the CDR3 is 13 residues. CDR1 and CDR2 from the germline V gene are SGDLS and YYNGEE. The CDR3 DNA sequence: TGTGCCAGCAGCCGGGACAGGCAAGAGACCCAGTACTTC. This translates into CASSRDRQETQYF.

V usage is TRBV28 and J usage is TRBJ2-5; 7 bases align to TRBD1. Gene TRBJ2-7 matches the end of the DNA better, so the J call may be wrong. Germline V CDR1 and CDR2: MDHEN, SYDVKM. The CDR3 is 14 amino acids. CDR3 nucleotides: TGTGCCAGCAGTTTGACCGACAGGGTGGGCGAGCAGTACTTC. Its translation is CASSLTDRVGEQYF.

The V gene is TRBV19, the J gene TRBJ2-7; 7 bases fit TRBD1. Unmatched junction bases numbered 11, after V lost 3 bases and J lost 0 bases. Germline loops: CDR1 LNHDA, CDR2 SQIVND (reference sequence). The CDR3 covers 17 residues. The CDR3 protein is CASSMQGVGSPSYEQYF. The CDR3 coding sequence is TGTGCCAGTAGTATGCAGGGGGTAGGAAGTCCCTCCTACGAGCAGTACTTC.

The chain links TRBV28 to TRBJ1-2; 9 bases map to TRBD1. Looked up from germline, CDR1 is MDHEN and CDR2 is SYDVKM. Trimming cost V 7 bases and J 3 bases; bases outside gene matches: 9. This CDR3 region has 15 residues. Here the CDR3 DNA reads TGTGCCAGCACCACGGGGGGACAGGGCGACTATGGCTACACCTTC. Protein product: CASTTGGQGDYGYTF.

This clone was detected only a few times. The CDR3 protein is CASSSDIPNTEAFF. Here the CDR3 DNA reads TGTGCCAGCAGCTCGGACATACCAAACACTGAAGCTTTCTTT. The chain links TRBV5-8 to TRBJ1-1; possible D gene TRBD1, 5 bases. Trimming pared 3 bases from V and 2 bases from J, leaving 11 bases between. Germline CDR1 SGHTS, CDR2 YDEGEE. CDR3 length: 14 amino acids.

The chain links TRBV7-9 to TRBJ2-3; no reliable D call. The CDR3 is 11 residues long. Germline loops: CDR1 SEHNR, CDR2 FQNEAQ (reference sequence). Trimming removed 5 bases from V and 7 bases from J, with 7 bases in between. In DNA, the CDR3 is TGTGCCAGCAGCCTAAGAAATACGCAGTATTTT. Protein: CASSLRNTQYF.

V is TRBV7-2 and J is TRBJ1-2; 8 positions match TRBD1. Germline V gene data show CDR1 as SGHTA and CDR2 as FQGNSA. The CDR3 runs to 14 residues. V was pared by 1 base and J by 7 bases, with 5 bases of the junction left unmatched. The CDR3: CASSLVHRGSGYTF. Written as DNA, the CDR3 is TGTGCCAGCAGCTTAGTGCACAGGGGGTCTGGCTACACCTTC.

The rearrangement links TRBV11-2 to TRBJ2-7; TRBD2 matches 8 bases. This CDR3 spans 15 amino acids. Germline-derived CDR1 and CDR2 are SGHAT and FQNNGV. V shed 5 bases, J shed 5 bases, and the junction held 11 bases outside the gene matches. CDR3 DNA sequence: TGTGCCAGCAGCAAGCGAGCGGGGGAGGGGGACGAGCAGTACTTC. Protein product: CASSKRAGEGDEQYF.

V gene TRBV7-6 combines with J gene TRBJ2-3; 10 bases align to TRBD2. V shed 4 bases and J 2 bases; nucleotides not matched to a gene: 6. This CDR3 has 16 amino acids. The germline V gene has CDR1 SGHVS and CDR2 FNYEAQ. The CDR3 nucleotides are TGTGCCAGCAGCTCCCAACTAGCGGGGTACACAGATACGCAGTATTTT. Protein product: CASSSQLAGYTDTQYF.

The V and J genes are TRBV7-9 and TRBJ1-1; D might be TRBD1 (6 bases). This CDR3 region has 14 residues. The germline CDR1 and CDR2 sequences are SEHNR and FQNEAQ (reference sequence). V lost 3 bases and J 4 bases, leaving 12 bases between the germline ends. CDR3: CASSFAGASTEAFF. The CDR3 bases are TGTGCCAGCAGCTTTGCGGGGGCAAGCACTGAAGCTTTCTTT.

This clone was detected only a few times. The rearrangement uses TRBV5-1 and TRBJ2-7; 15 bases are shared with TRBD2. The V gene's germline CDR1 is SGHRS and CDR2 YFSETQ. The CDR3 spans 19 residues. Unmatched junction bases numbered 13, after V lost 1 base and J lost 5 bases. The CDR3 is CASSLQRGTSGGFFHEQYF. For the CDR3, the DNA is TGCGCCAGCAGCTTGCAGAGGGGGACTAGCGGGGGGTTTTTCCACGAGCAGTACTTC.

The J gene is TRBJ1-1, the V gene TRBV29-1; D not certain. Trimming cost V 3 bases and J 5 bases, with 10 bases left between them. CDR3 length: 12 residues. In germline, CDR1 is SQVTM, CDR2 ANQGSEA. The CDR3: CSVDSLRTEAFF. CDR3 nucleotides: TGCAGCGTTGATTCTCTCAGGACTGAAGCTTTCTTT.

J is TRBJ1-2 and V is TRBV7-2, with 9 positions matching TRBD1. Germline V lookup: CDR1 SGHTA, CDR2 FQGNSA. This CDR3 comprises 16 residues. V was clipped by 6 bases and J by 2 bases; unmatched bases: 10. The CDR3 nucleotides read TGTGCCAGCAGTAAATCCCGGGACAGGGTAAACTATGGCTACACCTTC. This translates into CASSKSRDRVNYGYTF.

This clone was seen more than once but under ten times. The rearrangement joins TRBV5-4 to TRBJ2-7, with TRBD2 matching over 8 bases. V trimming: 1 base; J trimming: 0 bases; junction bases outside the gene matches: 3. Germline assignment: CDR1 SGHNT and CDR2 YYREEE (reference sequence). The length of the CDR3 is 15 residues. CDR3 nucleotide sequence: TGTGCCAGCAGCTTGCGAGCGGGGGACTCCTACGAGCAGTACTTC. This sequence encodes CASSLRAGDSYEQYF.

This clone was seen only a few times. The chain uses TRBV11-2 and TRBJ1-5, with 7 positions matching TRBD1. The CDR3 is made up of 15 amino acids. Losses at the gene ends were 2 bases for V and 6 bases for J; bases not matched to a gene: 7. Germline V gene data show CDR1 as SGHAT and CDR2 as FQNNGV. The CDR3 is CASSLSRGASQPQHF. The CDR3 DNA is TGTGCCAGCAGCTTAAGCAGGGGGGCAAGTCAGCCCCAGCATTTT.

The V and J genes are TRBV14 and TRBJ2-2; 7 bases agree with TRBD1. Germline-derived CDR1 and CDR2 are SGHDN and FVKESK. The V gene end was trimmed by 5 bases and the J gene end by 6 bases; junction bases not matched to a gene: 6. The CDR3 covers 14 residues. DNA of the CDR3: TGTGCCAGCAGCAAGGACAGGATGGCCGGGGAGCTGTTTTTT. Residues: CASSKDRMAGELFF.

V is TRBV7-9 and J is TRBJ2-3; D is unresolved. Trimming stripped 1 base from V and 4 bases from J, with 12 bases between. The CDR3 consists of 15 residues. The germline V gene encodes CDR1 SEHNR and CDR2 FQNEAQ (reference sequence). CDR3 nucleotides: TGTGCCAGCAGCTTAGATGGTAGCTGGGCAGATACGCAGTATTTT. It encodes CASSLDGSWADTQYF.

This clone appeared a few times. This rearrangement joins TRBV9 to TRBJ1-4; 8 positions match TRBD1. The germline V gene has CDR1 SGDLS and CDR2 YYNGEE. The junction had 9 bases not matched to a gene; V was cut back by 4 bases and J by 7 bases. The CDR3 spans 15 residues. CDR3 DNA sequence: TGTGCCAGCAGCCCAAGGGACAGGCGGAGTGAAAAACTGTTTTTT. It yields the protein CASSPRDRRSEKLFF.

This clone was seen a few times. This sequence joins TRBV11-2 and TRBJ1-1; the match to TRBD1 covers 8 bases. The CDR3 has 14 residues. Germline trimming cut 7 bases from V and 4 bases from J; bases unmatched to any gene: 8. CDR1 and CDR2 (germline): SGHAT, FQNNGV. CDR3 sequence reads: CASNVQGGGTEAFF. The CDR3 nucleotides read TGTGCCAGCAACGTACAGGGGGGCGGCACTGAAGCTTTCTTT.

The sample holds a few counts of this clone. The chain uses TRBV5-4 and TRBJ1-5; a weak D match, TRBD1 (6 bases). Trimming removed 0 bases from V and 4 bases from J, with 14 bases in between. This CDR3 contains 16 residues. From germline, CDR1 is SGHNT and CDR2 YYREEE (reference sequence). The CDR3 DNA sequence: TGTGCCAGCAGCTTGGACAGGGAATTACCTAATCAGCCCCAGCATTTT. Protein sequence: CASSLDRELPNQPQHF.

This chain uses TRBV18 with TRBJ2-7; the match to TRBD1 covers 11 bases. Trimming cost V 3 bases and J 2 bases; bases outside gene matches: 9. CDR1 and CDR2 (germline): KGHSH, LQKENI. The length of the CDR3 is 17 residues. The DNA of the CDR3 is TGTGCCAGCTCACCCTCGAGTACGGGACAGGGGGCCTACGAGCAGTACTTC. This codes for CASSPSSTGQGAYEQYF.

This clone was seen only a few times. The chain uses TRBV19 and TRBJ1-3; D is ambiguous. The germline V and J ends were trimmed by 6 bases and 2 bases, with 11 bases remaining between them. Germline loops: CDR1 LNHDA, CDR2 SQIVND (reference sequence). This CDR3 has 14 amino acids. The CDR3 DNA reads TGTGCCAGTAGCCGGGGTTCGACTGGAAACACCATATATTTT. This encodes CASSRGSTGNTIYF. Looking up the rest from reference TRBV19 and TRBJ1-3 gives the full variable domain: DGGITQSPKYLFRKEGQNVTLSCEQNLNHDAMYWYRQDPGQGLRLIYYSQIVNDFQKGDIAEGYSVSREKKESFPLTVTSAQKNPTAFYLCASSRGSTGNTIYFGEGSWLTVV.

The CDR3, as DNA: TGTGCCTGGGAGCGGGGGGGGGTAAAGACCCAGTACTTC. Translating gives CAWERGGVKTQYF. The chain uses TRBV30 and TRBJ2-5; 10 bases match TRBD2. Germline assignment: CDR1 GTSNPN and CDR2 SVGIG (reference sequence). The CDR3 is 13 amino acids. With V trimmed by 5 bases and J by 6 bases, 6 bases remained unmatched.

The V call is TRBV10-2, the J call TRBJ1-2; 7 bases are shared with TRBD1. V trimming: 4 bases; J trimming: 2 bases; junction bases outside the gene matches: 4. This CDR3 has 14 amino acids. The V gene's germline CDR1 is WSHSY and CDR2 SAAADI. For the CDR3, the DNA is TGCGCCAGCAGTGTCCCGGACAGGAACTATGGCTACACCTTC. This gives the protein CASSVPDRNYGYTF.

The chain employs TRBV6-4 and TRBJ2-2; TRBD1 is a possible D gene (6 bases). V was trimmed by 5 bases and J by 0 bases, leaving 13 bases between them. Germline V CDR1 and CDR2: MRHNA, SNTAGT. The length of the CDR3 is 16 residues. This chain's CDR3 is CASSPEGGSNTGELFF. The CDR3 nucleotides are TGTGCCAGCAGTCCAGAAGGGGGATCGAACACCGGGGAGCTGTTTTTT.

This clone was found a few times. The genes are TRBV29-1 and TRBJ2-1; D unclear. The CDR3 sequence is 14 residues long. The V end lost 4 bases, the J end lost 4 bases, and 14 bases lay between the germline ends. Germline CDR1 SQVTM, CDR2 ANQGSEA. CDR3 loop: CSVVAKRRYNEQFF. In DNA form, the CDR3 reads TGCAGCGTTGTAGCAAAACGGCGTTACAATGAGCAGTTCTTC.

This clone showed up just a few times. The rearrangement uses TRBV18 and TRBJ1-1; the match to TRBD1 covers 9 bases. CDR3 length: 16 residues. Germline CDR1 KGHSH, CDR2 LQKENI. J lost 5 bases, V lost 3 bases, and 10 bases had no gene match. The DNA for the CDR3 is TGTGCCAGCTCACCCCGGACAGGGGCGAAAGGGACTGAAGCTTTCTTT. The encoded protein is CASSPRTGAKGTEAFF.